This record looks at one TCR beta chain sequence and its context. Assay used: immunoSEQ multiplex PCR; TCRdb lists only in-frame clones, some missing. The sample yields fewer than 350,000 clones, roughly 90% seen once. The CDR3 has 14 residues. J lost 2 bases, V lost 5 bases, and 3 bases had no gene match. Germline CDR1 reads SGHRS; CDR2 reads YFSETQ. This sample is part of a study of blood T cell repertoires in COVID-19. Overall study context: There were acute and convalescent COVID-19 samples, and they came from the United States, Italy and Spain. Sample material is recorded as cDNA or gDNA derived from T cells, B-cell-depleted T cells, or PBMCs.

During active infection, Seattle patients enrolled and were then monitored through disease. The chain couples TRBV5-1 to TRBJ2-5; 10 nucleotides agree with TRBD1. The receptor was isolated from a man aged 30-40 years with COVID-19, enrolled during active disease. Sequencing used peripheral blood. CDR3 nucleotides: TGCGCCAGCAGATGGGGACAGGGGCAAGAGACCCAGTACTTC. Protein sequence: CASRWGQGQETQYF.